This TCR beta chain was captured in a study of T cell repertoires in cytomegalovirus infection. In germline, CDR1 is SGHTA, CDR2 FQGNSA. V shed 5 bases and J shed 5 bases, with 10 bases lying between them. This CDR3 has 13 amino acids. This clonotype was recorded many times. Via MiXCR, TCRdb re-called the reads, giving one row per CDR3 protein. The data show about 180,000 distinct CDR3 sequences, over 13% seen once. The V call is TRBV7-2, the J call TRBJ1-5; D call uncertain. This receptor was identified in a human donor in good health (CMV status not recorded). Some clones in this sample may be carry-over from other donors' samples. Material: PBMCs. The DNA of the CDR3 is TGTGCCAGCAGCGTCTGGAGGGATCAGCCCCAGCATTTT. It encodes CASSVWRDQPQHF.